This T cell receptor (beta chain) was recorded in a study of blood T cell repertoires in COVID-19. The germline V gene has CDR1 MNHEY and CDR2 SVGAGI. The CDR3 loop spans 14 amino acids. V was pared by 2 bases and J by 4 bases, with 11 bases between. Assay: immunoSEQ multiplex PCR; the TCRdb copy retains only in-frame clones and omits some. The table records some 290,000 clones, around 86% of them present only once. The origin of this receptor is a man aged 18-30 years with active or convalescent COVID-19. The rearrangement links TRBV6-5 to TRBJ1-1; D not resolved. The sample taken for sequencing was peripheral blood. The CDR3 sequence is CASSYGDALTEAFF. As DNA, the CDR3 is TGTGCCAGCAGTTACGGTGATGCGCTCACTGAAGCTTTCTTT.